The present T cell receptor beta chain was sequenced within a study of early T cells in non-severe SARS-CoV-2 infection. Per germline, CDR1 KGHSH and CDR2 LQKENI. V was pared by 5 bases and J by 2 bases, with 7 bases of the junction left unmatched. The CDR3 contains 15 residues. This clonotype was observed a few times. TCRdb independently ran MiXCR on the 5' RACE reads; one entry per CDR3 protein. The table records about 34,000 distinct CDR3 sequences, 5.5% to 7.5% of them present only once. This TCR came from an adult who was a healthcare worker with PCR-confirmed SARS-CoV-2 infection or an uninfected control (not recorded which). The chain recombines TRBV18 with TRBJ2-7; TRBD1 agrees at 9 bases. Sequencing was carried out using whole blood. The CDR3 DNA is TGTGCCAGCTCAGTGGAACAGGGGGCAACCTACGAGCAGTACTTC. Translating it yields CASSVEQGATYEQYF.